This T cell receptor (beta chain) was identified in a study of cytomegalovirus exposure and HLA in healthy donors. Findings and caveats of the study: Analyses of presence/absence relied on an assumption of roughly uniform sequencing depth across donors. It was likely that a cluster of highly shared sequence variants was a sequencing artifact.

Comment on this clone: Antigen specificity is unknown.

13 Jbeta primers and 60 Vbeta primers were used for the PCR. The data were produced by immunoSEQ multiplex PCR, yet TCRdb's version contains in-frame clones alone and is incomplete. There are about 160,000 clones in the sample; 70% to 90% occur only once, and 6.5% to 7.5% lies in the top ten. Germline loops: CDR1 SEHNR, CDR2 FQNEAQ (reference sequence). V was cut by 4 bases and J by 3 bases, with 12 bases left in between. This CDR3 is built from 15 residues. This clonotype was obtained from a woman in her 30s in good health and CMV-seropositive. The chain couples TRBV7-9 to TRBJ1-4; tentatively, D is TRBD1 (6 bases). The sample was PBMCs. CDR3 sequence: CASSSRGGANEKLFF. CDR3 nucleotides: TGTGCCAGCAGCTCGAGGGGGGGAGCTAATGAAAAACTGTTTTTT.